The 30 T cell receptor beta chains below all came from one sample that was sequenced in a study of blood T cell repertoires in COVID-19. Clones were sequenced by immunoSEQ multiplex PCR, and TCRdb holds only the in-frame ones, with some missing. The top ten hold around 27% of the sample, which has approximately 75,000 clones, 65% to 80% seen once. Sequenced material: peripheral blood. Receptors were obtained from a woman older than 75 with active or convalescent COVID-19.

The genes are TRBV11-3 and TRBJ1-6, with TRBD1 matching over 8 bases. CDR1 is SGHNT, CDR2 YENEEA, per germline. With V trimmed by 5 bases and J by 9 bases, 3 bases remained unmatched. The CDR3 consists of 13 residues. The CDR3, as DNA: TGTGCCAGCAGCCCCGGGACAGGTTCACCCCTCCACTTT. Translated, it gives CASSPGTGSPLHF.

The rearrangement links TRBV7-9 to TRBJ2-7; TRBD1 aligns across 9 bases. Germline V gene data show CDR1 as SEHNR and CDR2 as FQNEAQ (reference sequence). V lost 3 bases and J lost 6; bases outside the gene matches: 9. CDR3 length: 15 amino acids. CDR3 sequence reads: CASSFGTGILREQYF. Written as DNA, the CDR3 is TGTGCCAGCAGCTTCGGGACAGGGATACTACGCGAGCAGTACTTC.

The rearrangement links TRBV6-6 to TRBJ2-1; perhaps TRBD2 as D (5 bases). This CDR3 is 15 amino acids long. Germline V gene lookup returns CDR1 MNHNY and CDR2 SVGAGI (reference sequence). V was clipped by 2 bases and J by 2 bases, with 10 bases between them. CDR3 sequence: CASSYEGRPYNEQFF. DNA for the CDR3: TGTGCCAGCAGTTACGAGGGTAGGCCCTACAATGAGCAGTTCTTC.

The chain joins TRBV28 to TRBJ2-1; 12 positions agree with TRBD2. The CDR3 is made up of 16 amino acids. Germline loops: CDR1 MDHEN, CDR2 SYDVKM. V gave up 0 bases and J gave up 6 bases; unmatched junction bases: 3. The CDR3 reads CASSLWTSGGPNEQFF. Here the CDR3 DNA reads TGTGCCAGCAGTTTATGGACTAGCGGGGGCCCCAATGAGCAGTTCTTC.

The chain combines TRBV19 with TRBJ2-1; D may be TRBD1 (5 bases). The CDR3 has 11 residues. Germline CDR1 and CDR2: LNHDA and SQIVND (reference sequence). V lost 9 bases and J 4 bases, leaving 7 bases between the germline ends. Here the CDR3 reads CASRTYNEQFF. The CDR3 nucleotides are TGTGCCAGCAGGACATACAATGAGCAGTTCTTC.

This sequence joins TRBV7-2 and TRBJ2-7; 7 nucleotides match TRBD1. Germline V gene lookup returns CDR1 SGHTA and CDR2 FQGNSA. Trimming at V came to 2 bases and at J to 2 bases, leaving 6 bases not matched to a gene. CDR3 length: 15 amino acids. The CDR3 sequence: CASSLMLGTAYEQYF. The CDR3, as DNA: TGTGCCAGCAGCTTAATGTTAGGGACAGCCTACGAGCAGTACTTC.

The chain links TRBV4-3 to TRBJ2-2; 7 nucleotides match TRBD2. Germline values: CDR1 LGHNA, CDR2 YSLEER. The CDR3 contains 17 residues. V lost 4 bases, J lost 5 bases, and 13 bases stayed unmatched. DNA for the CDR3: TGCGCCAGCAGCCTATGGGTGGTCGGGGGGAGGACCGGGGAGCTGTTTTTT. It is translated as CASSLWVVGGRTGELFF.

The rearrangement joins TRBV5-5 to TRBJ2-2; TRBD1 aligns across 10 bases. The ends lost 4 bases at V and 0 bases at J; junction bases unmatched: 9. The CDR3 length is 18 residues. Germline lookup yields CDR1 SGHKS and CDR2 YYEKEE (reference sequence). CDR3 in amino acids: CASSKIGQGGTNTGELFF. The DNA of the CDR3 is TGTGCCAGCAGCAAGATCGGACAGGGGGGGACGAACACCGGGGAGCTGTTTTTT.

This sequence joins TRBV29-1 and TRBJ1-2; TRBD1 matches 8 bases. Germline V CDR1 and CDR2: SQVTM, ANQGSEA. This CDR3 comprises 13 residues. With 4 bases clipped from V and 8 bases from J, the junction kept 9 bases outside the gene matches. The CDR3 bases are TGCAGCGTTGCATCAGGGGGCGCTGAGGGCTACACCTTC. It encodes CSVASGGAEGYTF.

This chain connects TRBV2 to TRBJ2-1; possibly TRBD2 for D (6 bases). The CDR3 runs to 12 residues. Trimming took off 5 bases at V and 10 bases at J, with 12 bases between the two ends. Looked up from germline, CDR1 is SNHLY and CDR2 is FYNNEI. CDR3 bases: TGTGCCAGCAGTCCGCAGGACTACGAGCAGTTCTTC. Translated: CASSPQDYEQFF.

The CDR3 loop reads CASSSTLAGPYEQYF. In nucleotides, the CDR3 is TGTGCCAGTAGTTCTACCCTGGCAGGGCCCTACGAGCAGTACTTC. The chain uses TRBV19 and TRBJ2-7, with D possibly being TRBD1 (5 bases). CDR3 length equals 15 residues. Germline CDR1 LNHDA, CDR2 SQIVND (reference sequence). Trimming stripped 5 bases from V and 2 bases from J, with 16 bases between.

The rearrangement uses TRBV3-1 (or the pseudogene TRBV3-2) and TRBJ1-1; D remains unclear. Trimming stripped 0 bases from V and 11 bases from J, with 16 bases between. The CDR3 is made up of 14 amino acids. Germline CDR1 reads LGHDT; CDR2 reads YNNKEL (reference sequence). The CDR3 bases are TGTGCCAGCAGCCAAGAGTCGCTAACGGGGAGGGCTTTCTTT. Translating gives CASSQESLTGRAFF.

V usage is TRBV27 and J usage is TRBJ2-5; D gene unclear. Germline assignment: CDR1 MNHEY and CDR2 SMNVEV (reference sequence). Trimming took 4 bases from V and 4 from J, leaving 10 bases between them. The CDR3 spans 13 residues. The DNA for the CDR3 is TGTGCCAGCAGTTACGCCCCGGGAGAGACCCAGTACTTC. Its protein is CASSYAPGETQYF.

The gene calls are TRBV10-3 and TRBJ1-1; the D is unclear. CDR3 length: 15 amino acids. Trimming stripped 0 bases from V and 3 bases from J, with 11 bases between. Germline CDR1 is ENHRY and CDR2 is SYGVKD. The CDR3 DNA is TGTGCCATCAGTGAGTCGGGAGGCCCCGACACTGAAGCTTTCTTT. It yields the protein CAISESGGPDTEAFF.

This clone was recorded a few times. The chain employs TRBV28 and TRBJ1-2; a weak D match, TRBD1 (6 bases). V lost 5 bases and J lost 4, with 14 bases in between. The length of the CDR3 is 14 residues. The germline V gene has CDR1 MDHEN and CDR2 SYDVKM. The CDR3 bases are TGTGCCAGCAGTATACAGGGATCCGGCTATGGCTACACCTTC. Translated: CASSIQGSGYGYTF.

Turning to this clone: At one of its ends the junction is not consistent with the germline gene, which may arise from a read error. This sequence joins TRBV7-7 and TRBJ1-2; D uncertain. The CDR3 extends over 14 amino acids. The V gene's germline CDR1 is SSHAT and CDR2 FNYEAQ (reference sequence). CDR3: CASSPHSGNYGYTF. The CDR3 nucleotides are TGTGCTAGCAGCCCACACAGTGGGAACTATGGCTACACCTTC. The full variable domain, with the rest looked up from reference TRBV7-7 and TRBJ1-2, is GAGVSQSPRYKVTKRGQDVTLRCDPISSHATLYWYQQALGQGPEFLTYFNYEAQPDKSGLPSDRFSAERPEGSISTLTIQRTEQRDSAMYRCASSPHSGNYGYTFGSGTRLTVV.

V is TRBV10-2 and J is TRBJ2-3; D remains ambiguous. CDR1 is WSHSY, CDR2 SAAADI, per germline. The CDR3 runs to 14 residues. Trimming took 8 bases from V and 1 from J, leaving 13 bases between them. The CDR3 DNA sequence: TGCGCCAGCTCCCTCGGCGGTCGCACAGATACGCAGTATTTT. Encoded protein: CASSLGGRTDTQYF.

The chain employs TRBV6-5 and TRBJ1-2; maybe TRBD1 (5 bases). The CDR3 spans 14 residues. CDR1 and CDR2 from the germline V gene are MNHEY and SVGAGI. V lost 4 bases to trimming and J lost 4 bases, with 13 bases between them. The CDR3 sequence: CASSSTTAAYGYTF. The CDR3 DNA sequence: TGTGCCAGCAGTTCCACGACAGCCGCCTATGGCTACACCTTC.

The chain couples TRBV7-6 to TRBJ2-5; D unresolved. Per the germline V gene, CDR1 is SGHVS and CDR2 is FNYEAQ. This CDR3 is 16 amino acids long. Deletions cut 1 base from V and 1 base from J, with 13 bases between. The CDR3: CASSLGRWAFQETQYF. The CDR3, as DNA: TGTGCCAGCAGCTTAGGAAGATGGGCCTTCCAAGAGACCCAGTACTTC.

The chain links TRBV10-3 to TRBJ2-1, with TRBD2 as a possible D gene (5 bases). The CDR3 length is 15 residues. V lost 0 bases, J lost 5 bases, and 11 bases lay in between. Germline lookup yields CDR1 ENHRY and CDR2 SYGVKD. This CDR3 reads CAISESLSGDNEQFF. The CDR3 region has the DNA TGTGCCATCAGTGAGTCTCTATCCGGGGACAATGAGCAGTTCTTC.

V is TRBV15 and J is TRBJ1-3; D uncertain. Germline CDR1 is LNHNV and CDR2 is YYDKDF (reference sequence). V was cut by 8 bases and J by 0 bases, with 11 bases left in between. The CDR3 has 14 amino acids. CDR3 coding DNA: TGTGCCACCGGAGCGGGAGGCTCTGGAAACACCATATATTTT. It specifies CATGAGGSGNTIYF.

The CDR3 DNA is TGTGCCAGCAGTGAGGGGACAACGCTTGGAAACACCATATATTTT. It encodes CASSEGTTLGNTIYF. The V and J genes are TRBV6-1 and TRBJ1-3, with D maybe TRBD1 (6 bases). Germline V gene data show CDR1 as MNHNS and CDR2 as SASEGT. V lost 3 bases and J lost 3, with 12 bases in between. The CDR3 has 15 residues.

The CDR3 is CASSLLAGGYDSYEQYF. The DNA for the CDR3 is TGTGCCAGCAGTTTACTAGCGGGGGGCTACGACTCCTACGAGCAGTACTTC. The gene calls are TRBV28 and TRBJ2-7, with TRBD2 matching over 11 bases. The V and J ends lost 2 bases and 0 bases, in that order; junction bases with no gene match: 6. Germline values: CDR1 MDHEN, CDR2 SYDVKM. This CDR3 has 17 amino acids.

The chain carries TRBV5-4 and TRBJ2-7; D is perhaps TRBD2 (6 bases). The CDR3 loop spans 13 amino acids. V lost 9 bases, J lost 2 bases, and 15 bases lay in between. Germline loops: CDR1 SGHNT, CDR2 YYREEE (reference sequence). CDR3 region: CATSRDSAYEQYF. The CDR3 nucleotides are TGTGCCACCTCCCGGGACTCCGCCTACGAGCAGTACTTC.

V gene TRBV6-9 combines with J gene TRBJ2-1, with TRBD1 matching over 9 bases. The CDR3 is made up of 18 amino acids. Germline assignment: CDR1 MNHGY and CDR2 SVAAGI. The trim removed 3 bases at V and 5 bases at J, leaving 14 bases unmatched. For the CDR3, the DNA is TGTGCCAGCAGTTACCAGTTAAGGGACAGGGACCCGGACAATGAGCAGTTCTTC. Its protein product is CASSYQLRDRDPDNEQFF.

This clone has just a few counts. An end of the junction differs from the germline gene, which may be a read error. The CDR3 DNA reads TGTGCCAGCGGAGTTGACAGCTCTCGAAACACCATATATTTT. Translating it yields CASGVDSSRNTIYF. This chain connects TRBV11-2 to TRBJ1-3, with D possibly TRBD1 on 5 matching bases. The length of the CDR3 is 14 residues. Germline V CDR1 and CDR2: SGHAT, FQNNGV.

The chain employs TRBV11-3 and TRBJ2-2, with 7 positions matching TRBD2. The CDR3 totals 14 residues. J gave up 5 bases and V 5 bases, and 5 bases lay outside the gene matches. Germline-derived CDR1 and CDR2 are SGHNT and YENEEA. The CDR3 is CASSRRERTGELFF. CDR3 coding DNA: TGTGCCAGCAGCAGGCGGGAGCGGACCGGGGAGCTGTTTTTT.

J is TRBJ2-5 and V is TRBV7-2; 10 bases are a match to TRBD2. This CDR3 has 18 residues. The ends lost 6 bases at V and 2 bases at J; junction bases unmatched: 15. Per germline, CDR1 SGHTA and CDR2 FQGNSA. This CDR3 reads CASRFSERGGSDQETQYF. The DNA for the CDR3 is TGTGCCAGCAGGTTCTCGGAGCGGGGGGGCTCCGATCAAGAGACCCAGTACTTC.

There are a few counts of this clone. The rearrangement links TRBV5-4 to TRBJ1-4; TRBD1 matches 8 bases. The V gene's germline CDR1 is SGHNT and CDR2 YYREEE (reference sequence). The CDR3 has 15 residues. The trim removed 3 bases at V and 5 bases at J, leaving 6 bases unmatched. The CDR3 loop is CASSSQTGDNEKLFF. CDR3 coding DNA: TGTGCCAGCAGCTCCCAGACAGGGGACAATGAAAAACTGTTTTTT.

V is TRBV3-1 (or the pseudogene TRBV3-2) and J is TRBJ2-3; D is possibly TRBD1 (6 bases). The CDR3 runs 17 residues. The V and J ends lost 1 base and 4 bases respectively, with 18 bases between them. The germline V gene encodes CDR1 LGHDT and CDR2 YNNKEL (reference sequence). CDR3 sequence: CASSQVPGHSFADTQYF. The DNA of the CDR3 is TGTGCCAGCAGCCAAGTTCCGGGACATAGCTTCGCAGATACGCAGTATTTT.